The rows below give T cell receptor beta chains drawn from one sample of a study of blood T cell repertoires in COVID-19. Produced via immunoSEQ multiplex PCR; TCRdb's table is partial and in-frame only. The sample holds roughly 250,000 clones, approximately 85% seen once. The sample comprised PBMCs or T cells enriched from blood (not recorded which). The receptors derive from a woman aged 45-60 years who had recovered from COVID-19. The CDR3 runs from the conserved cysteine through the conserved F or W. The order of the fields is CDR3 length, J gene, V gene, clone size, D gene, CDR3 protein. A D gene is named only where the DNA matches it firmly. Clone size is not always given. Where it is, it says once, few, many or a class for expanded clones.

length: 12; J: TRBJ1-1; V: TRBV2; size: .; D: TRBD1; CDR3: CATRLQGSHAFF
length: 14; J: TRBJ2-2; V: TRBV12-5; size: .; D: .; CDR3: CALAEPYRTGELFF
length: 14; J: TRBJ1-2; V: TRBV5-4; size: .; D: .; CDR3: CASSLTGKDYGYTF
length: 13; J: TRBJ1-4; V: TRBV3-1/TRBV3-2; size: few; D: TRBD1; CDR3: CASSPRDSEKLFF
length: 16; J: TRBJ2-3; V: TRBV28; size: .; D: TRBD2; CDR3: CASRSGLAGTTDTQYF
length: 16; J: TRBJ2-3; V: TRBV7-6; size: .; D: TRBD2; CDR3: CASSPGTSGYTDTQYF
length: 14; J: TRBJ2-3; V: TRBV3-1/TRBV3-2; size: .; D: TRBD2; CDR3: CASATSGTADTQYF
length: 15; J: TRBJ1-3; V: TRBV28; size: .; D: TRBD1; CDR3: CASSSAGGPGNTIYF
length: 14; J: TRBJ2-7; V: TRBV5-1; size: .; D: .; CDR3: CASSPRLTAGEQYF
length: 14; J: TRBJ2-5; V: TRBV11-1; size: .; D: TRBD2; CDR3: CASSFSAAGETQYF
length: 15; J: TRBJ2-1; V: TRBV2; size: few; D: .; CDR3: CASKQVEVSYNEQFF
length: 14; J: TRBJ2-7; V: TRBV14; size: once; D: .; CDR3: CASSQDTDSYEQYF
length: 13; J: TRBJ2-3; V: TRBV9; size: .; D: .; CDR3: CASSLSRADTQYF